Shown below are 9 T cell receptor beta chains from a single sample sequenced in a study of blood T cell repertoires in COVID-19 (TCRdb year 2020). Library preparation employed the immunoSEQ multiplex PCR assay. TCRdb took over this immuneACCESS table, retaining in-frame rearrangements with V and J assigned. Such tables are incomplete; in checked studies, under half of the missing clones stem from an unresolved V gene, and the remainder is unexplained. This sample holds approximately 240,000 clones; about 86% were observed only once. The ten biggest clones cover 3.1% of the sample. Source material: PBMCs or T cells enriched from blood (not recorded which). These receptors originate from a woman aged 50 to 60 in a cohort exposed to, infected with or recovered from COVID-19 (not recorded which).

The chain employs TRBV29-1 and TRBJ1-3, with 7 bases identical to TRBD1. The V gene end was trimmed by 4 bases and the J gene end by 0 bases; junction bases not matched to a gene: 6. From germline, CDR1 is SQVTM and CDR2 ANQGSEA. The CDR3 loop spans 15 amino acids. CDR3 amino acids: CSVVLGTDSGNTIYF. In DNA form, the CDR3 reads TGCAGCGTTGTCTTAGGGACAGACTCTGGAAACACCATATATTTT. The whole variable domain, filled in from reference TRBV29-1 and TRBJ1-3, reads SAVISQKPSRDICQRGTSLTIQCQVDSQVTMMFWYRQQPGQSLTLIATANQGSEATYESGFVIDKFPISRPNLTFSTLTVSNMSPEDSSIYLCSVVLGTDSGNTIYFGEGSWLTVV.

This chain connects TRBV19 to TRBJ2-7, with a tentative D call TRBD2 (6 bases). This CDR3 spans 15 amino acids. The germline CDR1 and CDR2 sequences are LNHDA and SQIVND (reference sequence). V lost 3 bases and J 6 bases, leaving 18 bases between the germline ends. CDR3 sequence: CASSMQRGMLVEQYF. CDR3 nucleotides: TGTGCCAGTAGTATGCAGCGCGGGATGTTGGTCGAGCAGTACTTC.

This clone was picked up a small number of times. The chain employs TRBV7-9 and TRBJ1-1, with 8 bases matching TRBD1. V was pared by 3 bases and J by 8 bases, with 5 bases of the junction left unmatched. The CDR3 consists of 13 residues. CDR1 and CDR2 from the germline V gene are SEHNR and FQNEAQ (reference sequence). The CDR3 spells CASSFGQGREAFF. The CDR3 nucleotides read TGTGCCAGCAGCTTCGGACAGGGCAGGGAAGCTTTCTTT.

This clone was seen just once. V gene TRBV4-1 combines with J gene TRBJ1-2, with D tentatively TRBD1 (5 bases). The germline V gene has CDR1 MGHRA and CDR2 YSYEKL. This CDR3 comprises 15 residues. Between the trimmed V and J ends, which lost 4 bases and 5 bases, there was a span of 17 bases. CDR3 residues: CASSPLMDGGYGYTF. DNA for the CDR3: TGCGCCAGCAGCCCCCTTATGGACGGGGGGTATGGCTACACCTTC.

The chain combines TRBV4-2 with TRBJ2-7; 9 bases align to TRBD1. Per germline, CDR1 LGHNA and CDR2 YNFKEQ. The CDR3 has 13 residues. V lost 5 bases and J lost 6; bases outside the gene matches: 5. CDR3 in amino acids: CASSEGQGFEQYF. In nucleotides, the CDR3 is TGTGCCAGCAGCGAGGGACAGGGTTTCGAGCAGTACTTC.

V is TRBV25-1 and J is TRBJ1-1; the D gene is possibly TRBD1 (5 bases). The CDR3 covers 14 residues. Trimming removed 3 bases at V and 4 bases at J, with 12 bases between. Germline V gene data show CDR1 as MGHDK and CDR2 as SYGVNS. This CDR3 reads CASSDRVLSTEAFF. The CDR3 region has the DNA TGTGCCAGCAGTGACAGGGTTCTATCCACTGAAGCTTTCTTT.

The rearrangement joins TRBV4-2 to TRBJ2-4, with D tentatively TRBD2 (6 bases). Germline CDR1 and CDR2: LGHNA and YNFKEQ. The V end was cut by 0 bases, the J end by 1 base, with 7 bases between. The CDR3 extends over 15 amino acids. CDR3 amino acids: CASSQDGGAKNIQYF. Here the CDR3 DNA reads TGTGCCAGCAGCCAAGACGGAGGGGCCAAAAACATTCAGTACTTC.

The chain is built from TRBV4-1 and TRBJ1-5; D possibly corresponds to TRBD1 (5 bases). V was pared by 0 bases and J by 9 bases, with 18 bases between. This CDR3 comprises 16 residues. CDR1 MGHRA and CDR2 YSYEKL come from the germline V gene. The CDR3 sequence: CASSQEQTGGMRPQHF. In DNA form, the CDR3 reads TGCGCCAGCAGCCAAGAACAAACGGGGGGGATGAGGCCCCAGCATTTT.

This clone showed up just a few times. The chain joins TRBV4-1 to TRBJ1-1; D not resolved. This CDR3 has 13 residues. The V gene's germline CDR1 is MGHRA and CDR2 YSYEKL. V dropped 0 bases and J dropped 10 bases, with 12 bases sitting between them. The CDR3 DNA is TGCGCCAGCAGCCAAGATTCCGATCGCGGAGCTTTCTTT. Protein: CASSQDSDRGAFF.